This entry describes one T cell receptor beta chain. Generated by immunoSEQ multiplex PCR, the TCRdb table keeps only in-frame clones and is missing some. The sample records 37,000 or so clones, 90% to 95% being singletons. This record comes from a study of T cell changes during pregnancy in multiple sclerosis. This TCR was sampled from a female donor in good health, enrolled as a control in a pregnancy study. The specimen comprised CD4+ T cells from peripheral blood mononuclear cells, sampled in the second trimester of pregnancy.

The CDR3 sequence is CASRGTGGRDQPQHF. The CDR3, as DNA: TGTGCCAGCAGGGGGACAGGGGGACGTGATCAGCCCCAGCATTTT. This rearrangement joins TRBV6-1 to TRBJ1-5; TRBD1 matches 11 bases. Looked up from germline, CDR1 is MNHNS and CDR2 is SASEGT. Trimming removed 6 bases from V and 5 bases from J; junction bases left unmatched: 6. CDR3 length equals 15 residues.